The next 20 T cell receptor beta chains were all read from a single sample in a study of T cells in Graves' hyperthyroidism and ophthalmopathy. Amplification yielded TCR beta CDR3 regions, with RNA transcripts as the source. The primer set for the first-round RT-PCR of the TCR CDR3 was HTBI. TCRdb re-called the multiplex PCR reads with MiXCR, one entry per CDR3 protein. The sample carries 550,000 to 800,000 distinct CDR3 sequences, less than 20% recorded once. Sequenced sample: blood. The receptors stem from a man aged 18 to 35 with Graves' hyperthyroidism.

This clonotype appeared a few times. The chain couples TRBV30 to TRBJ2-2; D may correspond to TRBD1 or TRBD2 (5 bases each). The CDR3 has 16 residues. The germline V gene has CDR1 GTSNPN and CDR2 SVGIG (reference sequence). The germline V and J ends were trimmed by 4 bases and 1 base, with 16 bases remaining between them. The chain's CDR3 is CAWKEARDLNTGELFF. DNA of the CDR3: TGTGCCTGGAAGGAGGCACGGGACCTGAACACCGGGGAGCTGTTTTTT.

The DNA for the CDR3 is TGTGCCAGCAGCCAACACCTCTACAATGAGCAGTTCTTC. This sequence encodes CASSQHLYNEQFF. The chain uses TRBV4-2 and TRBJ2-1; D uncertain. The CDR3 has 13 amino acids. V lost 2 bases and J 3 bases, leaving 5 bases between the germline ends. Germline V CDR1 and CDR2: LGHNA, YNFKEQ.

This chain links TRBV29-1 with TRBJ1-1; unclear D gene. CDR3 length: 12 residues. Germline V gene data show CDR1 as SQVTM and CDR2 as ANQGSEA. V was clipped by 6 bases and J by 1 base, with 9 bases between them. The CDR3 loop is CSVSVANTEAFF. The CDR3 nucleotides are TGCAGCGTCTCGGTAGCGAACACTGAAGCTTTCTTT.

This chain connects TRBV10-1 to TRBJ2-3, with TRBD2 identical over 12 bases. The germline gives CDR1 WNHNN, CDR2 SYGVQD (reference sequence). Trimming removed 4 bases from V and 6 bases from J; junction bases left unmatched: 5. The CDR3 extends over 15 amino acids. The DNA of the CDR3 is TGCGCCAGCAGTGGACTAGCGGGAGTATTTGATACGCAGTATTTT. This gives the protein CASSGLAGVFDTQYF.

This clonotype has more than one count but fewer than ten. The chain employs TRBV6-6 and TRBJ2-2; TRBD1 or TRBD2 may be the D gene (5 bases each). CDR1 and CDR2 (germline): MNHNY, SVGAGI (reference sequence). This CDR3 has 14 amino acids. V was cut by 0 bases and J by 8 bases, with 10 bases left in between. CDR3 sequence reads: CASSYSMGEGELFF. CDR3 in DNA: TGTGCCAGCAGTTACTCGATGGGGGAGGGGGAGCTGTTTTTT.

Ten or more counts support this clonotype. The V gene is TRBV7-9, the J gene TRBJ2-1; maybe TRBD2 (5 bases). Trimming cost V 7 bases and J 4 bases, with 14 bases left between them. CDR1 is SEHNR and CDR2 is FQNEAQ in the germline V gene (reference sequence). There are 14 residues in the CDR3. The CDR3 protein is CASTLPGLYNEQFF. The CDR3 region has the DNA TGTGCCAGCACCCTCCCCGGACTTTACAATGAGCAGTTCTTC.

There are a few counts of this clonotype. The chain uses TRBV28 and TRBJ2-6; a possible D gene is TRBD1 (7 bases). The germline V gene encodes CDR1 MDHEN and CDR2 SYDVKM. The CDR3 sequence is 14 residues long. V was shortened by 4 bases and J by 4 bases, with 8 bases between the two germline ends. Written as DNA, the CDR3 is TGTGCCAGCAGTTCAGGGGGGGGGGCCAACGTCCTGACTTTC. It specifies CASSSGGGANVLTF. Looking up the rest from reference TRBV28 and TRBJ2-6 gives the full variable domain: DVKVTQSSRYLVKRTGEKVFLECVQDMDHENMFWYRQDPGLGLRLIYFSYDVKMKEKGDIPEGYSVSREKKERFSLILESASTNQTSMYLCASSSGGGANVLTFGAGSRLTVL.

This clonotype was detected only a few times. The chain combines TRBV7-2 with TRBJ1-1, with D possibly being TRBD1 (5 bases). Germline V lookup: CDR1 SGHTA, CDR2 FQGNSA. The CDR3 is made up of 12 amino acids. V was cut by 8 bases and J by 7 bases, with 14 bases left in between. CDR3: CASLIGANEAFF. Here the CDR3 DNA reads TGTGCCAGCCTCATAGGGGCGAATGAAGCTTTCTTT.

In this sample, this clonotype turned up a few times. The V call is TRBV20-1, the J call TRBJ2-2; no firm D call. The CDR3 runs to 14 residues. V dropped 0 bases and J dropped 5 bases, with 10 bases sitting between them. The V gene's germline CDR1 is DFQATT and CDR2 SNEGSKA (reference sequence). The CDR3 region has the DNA TGCAGTGCTAGAGATCCCCGATCGACCGGGGAGCTGTTTTTT. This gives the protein CSARDPRSTGELFF.

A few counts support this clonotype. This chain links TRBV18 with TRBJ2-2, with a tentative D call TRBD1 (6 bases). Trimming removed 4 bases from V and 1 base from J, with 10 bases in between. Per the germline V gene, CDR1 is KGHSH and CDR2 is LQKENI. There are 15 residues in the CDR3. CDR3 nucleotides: TGTGCCAGCTCACAAGGACAGATGAACACCGGGGAGCTGTTTTTT. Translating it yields CASSQGQMNTGELFF.

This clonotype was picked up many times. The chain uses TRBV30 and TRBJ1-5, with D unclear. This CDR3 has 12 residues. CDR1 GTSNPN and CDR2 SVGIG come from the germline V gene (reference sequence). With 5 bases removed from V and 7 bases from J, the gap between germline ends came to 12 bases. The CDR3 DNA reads TGTGCCTGGGCCATTCACAACCAGCCCCAGCATTTT. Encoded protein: CAWAIHNQPQHF.

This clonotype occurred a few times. The CDR3 region has the DNA TGTGCCAGCCAAAGCGGCCGGCAGGGATATCAGCCCCAGCATTTT. It specifies CASQSGRQGYQPQHF. V usage is TRBV2 and J usage is TRBJ1-5; possible D gene TRBD1, 5 bases. The V and J ends lost 8 bases and 5 bases respectively, with 19 bases between them. CDR3 size: 15 residues. CDR1 and CDR2 (germline): SNHLY, FYNNEI. The full variable domain, rest sourced from reference TRBV2 and TRBJ1-5, is EPEVTQTPSHQVTQMGQEVILRCVPISNHLYFYWYRQILGQKVEFLVSFYNNEISEKSEIFDDQFSVERPDGSNFTLKIRSTKLEDSAMYFCASQSGRQGYQPQHFGDGTRLSIL.

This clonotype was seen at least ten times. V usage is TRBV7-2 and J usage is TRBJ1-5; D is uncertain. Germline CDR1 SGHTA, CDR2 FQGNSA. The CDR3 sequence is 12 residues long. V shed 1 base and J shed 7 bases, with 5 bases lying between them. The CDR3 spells CASSLDYQPQHF. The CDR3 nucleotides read TGTGCCAGCAGCTTAGATTACCAGCCCCAGCATTTT.

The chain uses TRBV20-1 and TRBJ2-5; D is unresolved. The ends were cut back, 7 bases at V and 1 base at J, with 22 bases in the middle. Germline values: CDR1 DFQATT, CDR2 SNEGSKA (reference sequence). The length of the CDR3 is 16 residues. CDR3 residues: CSVRRARPNPQETQYF. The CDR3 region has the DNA TGCAGTGTAAGAAGGGCCCGGCCAAACCCCCAAGAGACCCAGTACTTC.

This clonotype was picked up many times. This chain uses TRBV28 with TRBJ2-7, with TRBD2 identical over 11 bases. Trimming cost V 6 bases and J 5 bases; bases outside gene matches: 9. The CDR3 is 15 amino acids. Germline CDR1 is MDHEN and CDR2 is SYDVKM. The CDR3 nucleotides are TGTGCCAGCAGCTTTAGCGGGAGGGCCCCCCACGAGCAGTACTTC. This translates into CASSFSGRAPHEQYF.

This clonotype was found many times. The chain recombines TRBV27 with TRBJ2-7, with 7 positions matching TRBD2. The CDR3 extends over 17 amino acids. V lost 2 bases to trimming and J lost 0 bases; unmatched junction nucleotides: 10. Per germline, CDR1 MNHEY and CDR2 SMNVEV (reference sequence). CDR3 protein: CASSLRASGYSSYEQYF. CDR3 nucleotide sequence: TGTGCCAGCAGTTTAAGGGCTAGCGGTTATAGCTCCTACGAGCAGTACTTC.

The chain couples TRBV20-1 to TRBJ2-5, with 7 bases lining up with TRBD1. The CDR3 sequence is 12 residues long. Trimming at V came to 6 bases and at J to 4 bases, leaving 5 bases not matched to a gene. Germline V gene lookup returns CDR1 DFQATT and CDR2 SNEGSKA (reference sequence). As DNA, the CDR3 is TGCAGTGCGTCGACAGGGAGAGAGACCCAGTACTTC. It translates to CSASTGRETQYF.

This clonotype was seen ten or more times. DNA for the CDR3: TGTGCCAGCAACACAGCGGGAGGGCCTTTCGAGCAGTACTTC. Its protein is CASNTAGGPFEQYF. The chain carries TRBV7-9 and TRBJ2-7; 10 bases fit TRBD2. This CDR3 contains 14 residues. V trimming: 7 bases; J trimming: 6 bases; junction bases outside the gene matches: 9. Germline CDR1 reads SEHNR; CDR2 reads FQNEAQ (reference sequence). The full variable domain, in which reference TRBV7-9 and TRBJ2-7 provide the parts outside the CDR3, is DTGVSQNPRHKITKRGQNVTFRCDPISEHNRLYWYRQTLGQGPEFLTYFQNEAQLEKSRLLSDRFSAERPKGSFSTLEIQRTEQGDSAMYLCASNTAGGPFEQYFGPGTRLTVT.

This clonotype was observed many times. DNA for the CDR3: TGCGCCAGCAGCTGGGGACTAGCGGATTACAATGAGCAGTTCTTC. Protein sequence: CASSWGLADYNEQFF. The chain is built from TRBV5-1 and TRBJ2-1, with 11 bases that match TRBD2. CDR1 is SGHRS and CDR2 is YFSETQ in the germline V gene. The J segment lost 4 bases and the V segment lost 3 bases, leaving 3 bases of the junction unmatched. The CDR3 totals 15 residues.

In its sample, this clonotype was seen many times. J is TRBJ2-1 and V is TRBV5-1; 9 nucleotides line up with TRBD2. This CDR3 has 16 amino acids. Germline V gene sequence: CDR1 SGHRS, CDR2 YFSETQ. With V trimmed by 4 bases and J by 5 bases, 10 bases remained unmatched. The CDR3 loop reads CASSQLGLAVDNEQFF. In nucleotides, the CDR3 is TGCGCCAGCAGCCAACTGGGACTAGCTGTTGACAATGAGCAGTTCTTC.